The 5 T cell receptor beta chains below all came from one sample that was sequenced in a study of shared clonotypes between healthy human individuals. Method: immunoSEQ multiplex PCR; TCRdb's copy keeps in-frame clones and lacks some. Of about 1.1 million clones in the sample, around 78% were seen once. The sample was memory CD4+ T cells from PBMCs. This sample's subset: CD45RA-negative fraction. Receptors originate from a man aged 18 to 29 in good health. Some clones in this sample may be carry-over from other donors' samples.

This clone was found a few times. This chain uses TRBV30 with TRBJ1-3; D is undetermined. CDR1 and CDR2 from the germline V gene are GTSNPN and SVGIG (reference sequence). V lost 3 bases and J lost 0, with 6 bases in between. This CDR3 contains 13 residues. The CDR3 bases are TGTGCCTGGAGCCTAGGCTCTGGAAACACCATATATTTT. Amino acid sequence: CAWSLGSGNTIYF.

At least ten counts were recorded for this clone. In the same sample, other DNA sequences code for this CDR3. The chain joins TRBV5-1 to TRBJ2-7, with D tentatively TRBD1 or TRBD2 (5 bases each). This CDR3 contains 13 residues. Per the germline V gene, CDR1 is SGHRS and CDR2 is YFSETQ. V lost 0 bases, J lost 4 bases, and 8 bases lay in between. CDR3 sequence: CASSLDRTYEQYF. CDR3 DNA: TGCGCCAGCAGCTTGGACAGGACTTACGAGCAGTACTTC. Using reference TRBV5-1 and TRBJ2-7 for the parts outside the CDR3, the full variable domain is KAGVTQTPRYLIKTRGQQVTLSCSPISGHRSVSWYQQTPGQGLQFLFEYFSETQRNKGNFPGRFSGRQFSNSRSEMNVSTLELGDSALYLCASSLDRTYEQYFGPGTRLTVT.

The CDR3 region has the DNA TGTGCCAGCAGTAAGACAGATAGAATCTCTGGAAACACCATATATTTT. Residues: CASSKTDRISGNTIYF. The rearrangement uses TRBV28 and TRBJ1-3, with TRBD1 as a possible D gene (5 bases). Trimming shortened V by 5 bases and J by 0 bases, and 14 bases separated the two germline ends. The length of the CDR3 is 16 residues. Germline loops: CDR1 MDHEN, CDR2 SYDVKM.

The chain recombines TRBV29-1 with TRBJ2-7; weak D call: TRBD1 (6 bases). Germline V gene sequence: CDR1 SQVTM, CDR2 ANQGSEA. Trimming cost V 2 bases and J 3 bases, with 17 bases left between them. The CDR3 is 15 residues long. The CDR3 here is CSVENRGRGSYEQYF. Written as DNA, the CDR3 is TGCAGCGTTGAAAATCGTGGCAGGGGAAGCTACGAGCAGTACTTC.

This chain's CDR3 is CASSLLTGGAFF. The CDR3 bases are TGTGCCAGCAGTTTACTCACTGGGGGAGCTTTCTTT. J is TRBJ1-1 and V is TRBV28, with D perhaps TRBD1 (5 bases). Germline-derived CDR1 and CDR2 are MDHEN and SYDVKM. The CDR3 loop spans 12 amino acids. V dropped 2 bases and J dropped 10 bases, with 11 bases sitting between them.